These 9 T cell receptor beta chains share one sample of origin, sequenced in a study of blood T cell repertoires in COVID-19. Produced via immunoSEQ multiplex PCR; TCRdb's table is partial and in-frame only. The repertoire has over 200,000 clones, almost 90% of them found once; the top ten carry 2.7%. Sequenced: peripheral blood. These TCRs come from a woman aged 55-69 years with acute or convalescent COVID-19.

This clone was recorded only once. V usage is TRBV5-1 and J usage is TRBJ2-2; TRBD2 aligns across 11 bases. The V segment lost 3 bases and the J segment 7 bases; nucleotides outside the gene matches: 8. The CDR3 contains 16 residues. CDR1 is SGHRS and CDR2 is YFSETQ in the germline V gene. The CDR3 nucleotides are TGCGCCAGCAGCTCGAATCCCGGGACTAGCGGCGGGGAGCTGTTTTTT. Amino acids: CASSSNPGTSGGELFF.

J is TRBJ1-1 and V is TRBV6-5; 7 nucleotides match TRBD1. CDR1 MNHEY and CDR2 SVGAGI come from the germline V gene. V was pared by 5 bases and J by 1 base, with 7 bases of the junction left unmatched. CDR3 length: 15 amino acids. For the CDR3, the DNA is TGTGCCAGCAGTATTCACCGGACAGGGAACACTGAAGCTTTCTTT. This gives the protein CASSIHRTGNTEAFF.

This chain joins TRBV6-1 and TRBJ1-2, with D perhaps TRBD1 (5 bases). The CDR3 totals 15 residues. Germline V gene lookup returns CDR1 MNHNS and CDR2 SASEGT. V lost 2 bases, J lost 1 base, and 11 bases lay in between. CDR3 sequence reads: CASSESLDSNYGYTF. The DNA for the CDR3 is TGTGCCAGCAGTGAATCTCTCGACAGTAACTATGGCTACACCTTC.

The chain links TRBV6-6 to TRBJ1-2; perhaps TRBD1 as D (5 bases). Germline V gene data show CDR1 as MNHNY and CDR2 as SVGAGI (reference sequence). V gave up 0 bases and J gave up 4 bases, with 15 bases separating them. The CDR3 spans 16 residues. The CDR3: CASSYSREVHTYGYTF. The CDR3, as DNA: TGTGCCAGCAGTTACTCCAGGGAGGTCCATACCTATGGCTACACCTTC.

The genes are TRBV28 and TRBJ1-4; D is ambiguous. Per germline, CDR1 MDHEN and CDR2 SYDVKM. The germline V and J ends were trimmed by 1 base and 0 bases, with 6 bases remaining between them. The CDR3 runs 15 residues. The CDR3 region is CASSLSGSTNEKLFF. The CDR3 DNA follows: TGTGCCAGCAGTTTATCGGGTTCAACTAATGAAAAACTGTTTTTT.

The V call is TRBV4-3, the J call TRBJ2-1; TRBD2 matches at 9 bases. Looked up from germline, CDR1 is LGHNA and CDR2 is YSLEER. The CDR3 has 16 residues. After removal of 1 base from V and 3 bases from J, the junction contained 4 bases not matched to a gene. In DNA, the CDR3 is TGCGCCAGCAGCCAAGGCGGGAGGGCCCTCTACAATGAGCAGTTCTTC. The encoded protein is CASSQGGRALYNEQFF.

The rearrangement joins TRBV5-1 to TRBJ2-5; tentatively, D is TRBD1 (5 bases). There are 13 residues in the CDR3. V was trimmed by 5 bases and J by 3 bases, leaving 11 bases between them. Germline V CDR1 and CDR2: SGHRS, YFSETQ. For the CDR3, the DNA is TGCGCCAGCAGTTTCCAAGGGGAAGAGACCCAGTACTTC. Translation: CASSFQGEETQYF.

Only a few counts were recorded for this clone. This chain joins TRBV19 and TRBJ1-2, with TRBD1 as a possible D gene (5 bases). Trimming cost V 7 bases and J 3 bases, with 12 bases left between them. The germline CDR1 and CDR2 sequences are LNHDA and SQIVND (reference sequence). The CDR3 covers 13 residues. In nucleotides, the CDR3 is TGTGCCAGTAACGACGGACACGACTATGGCTACACCTTC. Amino acids: CASNDGHDYGYTF.

The CDR3: CASSRVTSGRTDTQYF. CDR3 coding DNA: TGCGCCAGCAGCCGTGTGACTAGCGGGAGGACAGATACGCAGTATTTT. The chain links TRBV5-1 to TRBJ2-3, with 13 bases that match TRBD2. This CDR3 has 16 residues. Germline V CDR1 and CDR2: SGHRS, YFSETQ. V trimming: 4 bases; J trimming: 3 bases; junction bases outside the gene matches: 5. Supplemented by reference TRBV5-1 and TRBJ2-3, the full variable domain reads KAGVTQTPRYLIKTRGQQVTLSCSPISGHRSVSWYQQTPGQGLQFLFEYFSETQRNKGNFPGRFSGRQFSNSRSEMNVSTLELGDSALYLCASSRVTSGRTDTQYFGPGTRLTVL.